This TCR beta chain comes out of a study of shared clonotypes between healthy human individuals. CD45RO-negative, CCR7-positively selected cells formed the naive CD8 fraction, excluding terminally differentiated effector memory CD45RA+ cells. Germline assignment: CDR1 SQVTM and CDR2 ANQGSEA. V lost 0 bases, J lost 4 bases, and 9 bases lay in between. This CDR3 region has 13 residues. TCRdb keeps only in-frame clones here, not all; method: immunoSEQ multiplex PCR. Here the sample spans millions of clones, around 96% being singletons. This TCR came from a man aged 18 to 30 in good health. The chain recombines TRBV29-1 with TRBJ1-2; the D gene is possibly TRBD1 (6 bases). Specimen: naive CD8+ T cells sorted from blood. The CDR3 region is CSVEDAGVYGYTF. CDR3 coding DNA: TGCAGCGTTGAAGATGCAGGGGTCTATGGCTACACCTTC.